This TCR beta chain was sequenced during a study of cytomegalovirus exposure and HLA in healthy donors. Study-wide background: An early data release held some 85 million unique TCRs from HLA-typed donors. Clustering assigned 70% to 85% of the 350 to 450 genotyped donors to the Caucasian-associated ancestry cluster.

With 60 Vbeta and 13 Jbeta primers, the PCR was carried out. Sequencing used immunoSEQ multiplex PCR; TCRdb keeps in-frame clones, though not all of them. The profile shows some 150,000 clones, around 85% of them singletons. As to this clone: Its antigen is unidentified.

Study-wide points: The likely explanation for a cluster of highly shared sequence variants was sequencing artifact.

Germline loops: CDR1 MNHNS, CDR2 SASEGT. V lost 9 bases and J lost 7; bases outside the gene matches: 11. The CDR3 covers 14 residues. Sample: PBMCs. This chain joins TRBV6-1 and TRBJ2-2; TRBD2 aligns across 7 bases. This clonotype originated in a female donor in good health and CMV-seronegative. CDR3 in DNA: TGTGCCAGTTACCCGGGGGAGGGGTTCGGGGAGCTGTTTTTT. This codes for CASYPGEGFGELFF.